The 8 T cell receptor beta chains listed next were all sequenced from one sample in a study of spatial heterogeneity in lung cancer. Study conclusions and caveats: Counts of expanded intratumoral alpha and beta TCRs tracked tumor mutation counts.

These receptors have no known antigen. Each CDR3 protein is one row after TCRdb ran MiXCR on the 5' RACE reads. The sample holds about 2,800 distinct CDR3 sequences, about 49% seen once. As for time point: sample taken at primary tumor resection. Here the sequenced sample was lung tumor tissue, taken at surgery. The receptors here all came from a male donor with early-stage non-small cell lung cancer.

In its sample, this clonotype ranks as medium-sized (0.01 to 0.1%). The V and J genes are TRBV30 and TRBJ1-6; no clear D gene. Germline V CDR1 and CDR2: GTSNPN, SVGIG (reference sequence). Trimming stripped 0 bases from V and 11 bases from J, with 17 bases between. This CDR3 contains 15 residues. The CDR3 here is CAWSVSPRDGTPLHF. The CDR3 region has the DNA TGTGCCTGGAGTGTGTCCCCAAGGGATGGGACACCCCTCCACTTT. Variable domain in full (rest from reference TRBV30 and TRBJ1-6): SQTIHQWPATLVQPVGSPLSLECTVEGTSNPNLYWYRQAAGRGLQLLFYSVGIGQISSEVPQNLSASRPQDRQFILSSKKLLLSDSGFYLCAWSVSPRDGTPLHFGNGTRLTVT.

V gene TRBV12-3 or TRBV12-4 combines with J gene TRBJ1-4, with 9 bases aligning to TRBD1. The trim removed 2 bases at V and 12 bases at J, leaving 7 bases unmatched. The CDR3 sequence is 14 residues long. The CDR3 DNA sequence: TGTGCCAGCAGTTTATTGGACAGGGGATCTGAACTGTTTTTT. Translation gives CASSLLDRGSELFF.

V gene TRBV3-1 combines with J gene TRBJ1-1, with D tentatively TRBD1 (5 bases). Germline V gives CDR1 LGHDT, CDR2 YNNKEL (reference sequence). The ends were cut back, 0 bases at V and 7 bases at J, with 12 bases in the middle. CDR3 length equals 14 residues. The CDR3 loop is CASSQDRGWVEAFF. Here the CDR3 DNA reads TGTGCCAGCAGCCAAGATCGGGGGTGGGTTGAAGCTTTCTTT. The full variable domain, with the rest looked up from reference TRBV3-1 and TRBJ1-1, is DTAVSQTPKYLVTQMGNDKSIKCEQNLGHDTMYWYKQDSKKFLKIMFSYNNKELIINETVPNRFSPKSPDKAHLNLHINSLELGDSAVYFCASSQDRGWVEAFFGQGTRLTVV.

The CDR3 nucleotides are TGTGCCAGCAGTCCAAATGGCTACGAGCAGTACTTC. The encoded protein is CASSPNGYEQYF. The genes are TRBV21-1 and TRBJ2-7. TRBV21-1 is a listed pseudogene. This CDR3 region has 12 residues.

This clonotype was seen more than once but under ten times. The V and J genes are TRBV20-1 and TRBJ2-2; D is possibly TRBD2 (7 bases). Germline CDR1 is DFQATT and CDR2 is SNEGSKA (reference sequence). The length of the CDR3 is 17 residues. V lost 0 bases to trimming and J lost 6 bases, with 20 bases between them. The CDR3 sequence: CSARDLFRGGASGELFF. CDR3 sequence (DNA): TGCAGTGCTAGAGATTTATTCCGCGGGGGCGCATCCGGGGAGCTGTTTTTT.

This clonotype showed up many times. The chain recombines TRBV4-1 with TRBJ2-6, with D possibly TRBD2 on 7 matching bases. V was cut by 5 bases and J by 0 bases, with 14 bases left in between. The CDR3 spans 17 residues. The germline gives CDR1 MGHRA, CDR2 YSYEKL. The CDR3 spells CASSERGGDSGANVLTF. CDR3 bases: TGCGCCAGCAGCGAAAGGGGGGGCGACTCTGGGGCCAACGTCCTGACTTTC.

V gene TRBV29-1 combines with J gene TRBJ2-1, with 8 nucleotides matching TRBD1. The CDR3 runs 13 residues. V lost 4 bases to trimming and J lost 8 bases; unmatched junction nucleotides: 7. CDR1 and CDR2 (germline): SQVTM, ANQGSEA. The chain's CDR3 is CSVGDRGIDEQFF. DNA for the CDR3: TGCAGCGTTGGAGACAGGGGAATTGATGAGCAGTTCTTC.

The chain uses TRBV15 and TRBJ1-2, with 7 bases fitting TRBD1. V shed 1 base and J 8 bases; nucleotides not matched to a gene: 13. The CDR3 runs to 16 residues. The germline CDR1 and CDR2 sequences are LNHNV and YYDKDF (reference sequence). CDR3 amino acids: CATSRGDSLTREGYTF. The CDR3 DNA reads TGTGCCACCAGCAGAGGGGACAGCCTTACGCGGGAAGGCTACACCTTC.